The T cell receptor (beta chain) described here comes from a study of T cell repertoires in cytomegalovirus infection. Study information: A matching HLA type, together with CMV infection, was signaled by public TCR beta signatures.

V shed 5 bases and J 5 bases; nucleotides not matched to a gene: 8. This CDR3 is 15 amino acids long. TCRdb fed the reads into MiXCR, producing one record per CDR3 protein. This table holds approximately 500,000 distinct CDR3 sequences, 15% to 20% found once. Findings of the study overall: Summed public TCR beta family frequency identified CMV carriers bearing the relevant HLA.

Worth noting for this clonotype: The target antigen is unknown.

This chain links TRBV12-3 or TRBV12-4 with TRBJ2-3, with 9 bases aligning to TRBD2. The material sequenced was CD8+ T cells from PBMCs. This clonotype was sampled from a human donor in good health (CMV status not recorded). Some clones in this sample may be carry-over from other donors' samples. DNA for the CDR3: TGTGCCAGCAGTCCCGGACTAGCGTCCAAAGATACGCAGTATTTT. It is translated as CASSPGLASKDTQYF.